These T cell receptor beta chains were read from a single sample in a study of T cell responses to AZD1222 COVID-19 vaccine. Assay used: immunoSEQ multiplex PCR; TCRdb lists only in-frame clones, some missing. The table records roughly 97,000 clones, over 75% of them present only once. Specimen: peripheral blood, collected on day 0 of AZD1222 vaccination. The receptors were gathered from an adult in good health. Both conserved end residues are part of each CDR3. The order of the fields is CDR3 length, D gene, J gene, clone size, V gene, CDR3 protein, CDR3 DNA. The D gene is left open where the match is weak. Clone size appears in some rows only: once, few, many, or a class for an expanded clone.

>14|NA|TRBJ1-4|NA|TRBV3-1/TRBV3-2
CASSKQGTNEKLFF
TGTGCCAGCAGCAAGCAGGGCACTAATGAAAAACTGTTTTTT
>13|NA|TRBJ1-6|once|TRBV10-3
CAISEISNSPLHF
TGTGCCATCAGTGAGATTAGTAATTCACCCCTCCACTTT
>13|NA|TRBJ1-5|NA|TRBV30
CAWRRGANQPQHF
TGTGCCTGGAGAAGGGGAGCCAATCAGCCCCAGCATTTT
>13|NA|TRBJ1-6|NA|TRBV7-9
CASSPRGDSPLHF
TGTGCCAGCAGCCCTAGGGGTGATTCACCCCTCCACTTT
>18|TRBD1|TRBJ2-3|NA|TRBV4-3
CASSQEYFGTGTQDTQYF
TGCGCCAGCAGCCAAGAGTATTTTGGGACAGGGACCCAAGATACGCAGTATTTT
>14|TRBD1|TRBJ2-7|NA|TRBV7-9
CASSRTGGSYEQYF
TGTGCCAGCAGCCGAACAGGGGGATCTTACGAGCAGTACTTC
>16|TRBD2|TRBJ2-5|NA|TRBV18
CASSQQRGGPGETQYF
TGTGCCAGCTCACAGCAGCGGGGGGGCCCGGGAGAGACCCAGTACTTC
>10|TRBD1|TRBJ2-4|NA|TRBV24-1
CALQGGIQYF
TGTGCCTTACAGGGGGGAATTCAGTACTTC
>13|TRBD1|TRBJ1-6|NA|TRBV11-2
CASSRTGDSPLHF
TGTGCCAGCAGTCGAACAGGGGATTCACCCCTCCACTTT
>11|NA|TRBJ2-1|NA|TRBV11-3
CASSFDLHRFF
TGTGCCAGCAGCTTTGACCTCCACCGCTTCTTC
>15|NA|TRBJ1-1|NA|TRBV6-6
CASSYSKGRLFEAFF
TGTGCCAGCAGTTACTCGAAGGGCCGTCTATTTGAAGCTTTCTTT
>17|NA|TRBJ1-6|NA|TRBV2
CASSGSGDGLGNSPLHF
TGTGCCAGCAGTGGTAGTGGGGACGGGTTGGGGAATTCACCCCTCCACTTT
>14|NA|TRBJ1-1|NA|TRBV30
CAWSVWWRSGEAFF
TGTGCCTGGAGTGTGTGGTGGAGATCGGGTGAAGCTTTCTTT
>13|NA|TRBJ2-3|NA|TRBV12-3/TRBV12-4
CASQGRDTDTQYF
TGTGCCAGCCAAGGGCGGGACACAGATACGCAGTATTTT
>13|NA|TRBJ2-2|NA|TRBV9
CASSVSITGELFF
TGTGCCAGCAGCGTAAGCATCACCGGGGAGCTGTTTTTT
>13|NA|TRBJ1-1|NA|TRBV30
CAWSPTENTEAFF
TGTGCCTGGAGCCCGACAGAGAACACTGAAGCTTTCTTT
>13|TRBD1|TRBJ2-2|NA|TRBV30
CAWGQGRAGELFF
TGTGCCTGGGGACAGGGCCGGGCCGGGGAGCTGTTTTTT
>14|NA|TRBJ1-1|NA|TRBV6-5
CASSSPSGVGEAFF
TGTGCCAGCAGTTCCCCCTCGGGGGTGGGTGAAGCTTTCTTT
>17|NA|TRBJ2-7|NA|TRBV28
CASSFNPSRGPGYEQYF
TGTGCCAGCAGTTTCAACCCATCCCGGGGCCCAGGCTACGAGCAGTACTTC
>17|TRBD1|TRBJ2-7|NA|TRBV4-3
CASSQDLRADRVSGQYF
TGCGCCAGCAGCCAAGATCTTCGGGCGGACAGGGTTTCAGGGCAGTACTTC
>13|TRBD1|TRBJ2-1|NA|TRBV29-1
CSATMDRGNEQFF
TGCAGCGCAACAATGGACAGGGGTAATGAGCAGTTCTTC
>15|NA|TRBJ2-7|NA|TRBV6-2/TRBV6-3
CASSYSLRVSNEQYF
TGTGCCAGCAGTTACTCTCTCAGGGTGTCTAACGAGCAGTACTTC
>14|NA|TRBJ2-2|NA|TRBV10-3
CAIKRPGNTGELFF
TGTGCCATCAAACGGCCAGGGAACACCGGGGAGCTGTTTTTT